The 2 T cell receptor beta chains below come from one sample, sequenced in a study of blood T cells in healthy people across ages. The use of a sample-barcoded 5' primer and a J-beta primer mix characterized a second PCR of roughly 7 to 11 cycles. TCRdb independently ran MiXCR on the 5' RACE reads; one entry per CDR3 protein. The profile shows 700,000 to 1,000,000 distinct CDR3 sequences, 40% to 50% of them singletons. What was sequenced was blood. The receptors were sampled from a man aged 60 to 69 in good health.

This clonotype was seen only once. The rearrangement joins TRBV4-3 to TRBJ2-7; D uncertain. The CDR3 runs 15 residues. Germline V CDR1 and CDR2: LGHNA, YSLEER. Trimming stripped 4 bases from V and 2 bases from J, with 15 bases between. CDR3 bases: TGCGCCAGCAGCCCCACAGCGTACGCTACCTACGAGCAGTACTTC. This translates into CASSPTAYATYEQYF.

About this clonotype itself: A read error may produce the germline difference seen at one junction end. The V and J genes are TRBV11-2 and TRBJ2-3; D may correspond to TRBD1 or TRBD2 (5 bases each). Germline CDR1 and CDR2: SGHAT and FQNNGV. This CDR3 comprises 15 residues. In DNA, the CDR3 is TGTGCCTGCAGCTTAGATCAGGGACGCACAGATACGCAGTATTTT. Translation gives CACSLDQGRTDTQYF.